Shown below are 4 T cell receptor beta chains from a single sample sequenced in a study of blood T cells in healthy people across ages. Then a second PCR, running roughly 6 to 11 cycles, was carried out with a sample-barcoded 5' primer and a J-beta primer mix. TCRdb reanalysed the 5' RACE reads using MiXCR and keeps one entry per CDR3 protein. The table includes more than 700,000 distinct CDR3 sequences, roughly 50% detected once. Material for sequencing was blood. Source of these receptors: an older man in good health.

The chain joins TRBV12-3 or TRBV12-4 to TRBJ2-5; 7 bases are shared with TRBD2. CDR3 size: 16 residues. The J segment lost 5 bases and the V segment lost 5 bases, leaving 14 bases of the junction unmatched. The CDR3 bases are TGTGCCAGCAGTGCCCTCTTGGGGGGAGGGCAGGAGACCCAGTACTTC. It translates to CASSALLGGGQETQYF.

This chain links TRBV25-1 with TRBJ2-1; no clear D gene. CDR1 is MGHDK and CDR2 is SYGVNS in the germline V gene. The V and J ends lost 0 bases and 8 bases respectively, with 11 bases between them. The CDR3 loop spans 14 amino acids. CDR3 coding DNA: TGTGCCAGCAGTGAATATGGGCAGACCCATGAGCAGTTCTTC. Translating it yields CASSEYGQTHEQFF.

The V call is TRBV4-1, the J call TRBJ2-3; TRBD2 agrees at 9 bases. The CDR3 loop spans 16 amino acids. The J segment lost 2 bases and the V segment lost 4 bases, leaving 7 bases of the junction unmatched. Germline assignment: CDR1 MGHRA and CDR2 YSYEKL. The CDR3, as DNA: TGCGCCAGCAGCCCCCCTGTAGCGGGGGACACAGATACGCAGTATTTT. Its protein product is CASSPPVAGDTDTQYF.

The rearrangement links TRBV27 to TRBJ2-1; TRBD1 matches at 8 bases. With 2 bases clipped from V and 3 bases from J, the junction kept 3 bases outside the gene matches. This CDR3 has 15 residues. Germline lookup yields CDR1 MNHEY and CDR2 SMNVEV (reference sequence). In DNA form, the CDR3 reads TGTGCCAGCAGTTTAAGGGACAGGAGCTACAATGAGCAGTTCTTC. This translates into CASSLRDRSYNEQFF.